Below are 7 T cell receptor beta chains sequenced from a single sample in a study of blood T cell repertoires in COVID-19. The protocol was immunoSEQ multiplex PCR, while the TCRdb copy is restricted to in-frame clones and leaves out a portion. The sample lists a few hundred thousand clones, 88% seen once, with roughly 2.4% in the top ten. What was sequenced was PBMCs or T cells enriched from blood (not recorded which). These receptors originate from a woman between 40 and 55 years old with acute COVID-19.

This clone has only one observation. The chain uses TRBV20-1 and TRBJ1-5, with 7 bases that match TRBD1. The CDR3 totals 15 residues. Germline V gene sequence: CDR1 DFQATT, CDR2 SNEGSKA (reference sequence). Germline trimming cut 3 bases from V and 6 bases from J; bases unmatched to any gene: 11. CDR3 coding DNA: TGCAGTGCTAGTAGTAGCTACAGGGGTACTCAGCCCCAGCATTTT. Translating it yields CSASSSYRGTQPQHF.

The CDR3 is CASGSTGEPYGYTF. The CDR3 DNA is TGTGCTAGTGGTTCAACAGGGGAGCCCTATGGCTACACCTTC. The chain recombines TRBV12-5 with TRBJ1-2; TRBD1 agrees at 7 bases. V was clipped by 4 bases and J by 4 bases; unmatched bases: 6. CDR3 size: 14 residues. CDR1 is LGHNT and CDR2 is FRNRAP in the germline V gene.

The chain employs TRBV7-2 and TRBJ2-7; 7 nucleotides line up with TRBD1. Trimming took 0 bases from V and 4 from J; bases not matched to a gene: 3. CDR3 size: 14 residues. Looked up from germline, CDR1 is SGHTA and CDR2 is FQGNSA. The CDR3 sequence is CASSLAGTEYEQYF. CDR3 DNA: TGTGCCAGCAGCTTAGCCGGGACAGAATACGAGCAGTACTTC.

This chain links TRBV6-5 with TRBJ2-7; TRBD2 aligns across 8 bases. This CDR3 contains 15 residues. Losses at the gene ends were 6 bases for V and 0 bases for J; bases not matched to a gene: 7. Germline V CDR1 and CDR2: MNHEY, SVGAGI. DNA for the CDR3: TGTGCCAGCAGAGAGACTAGCGTCAGCTCCTACGAGCAGTACTTC. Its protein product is CASRETSVSSYEQYF.

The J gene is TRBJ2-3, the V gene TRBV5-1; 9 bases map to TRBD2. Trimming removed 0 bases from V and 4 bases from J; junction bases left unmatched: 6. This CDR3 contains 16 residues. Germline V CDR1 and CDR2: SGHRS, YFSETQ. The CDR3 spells CASSLAVAGAADTQYF. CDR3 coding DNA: TGCGCCAGCAGCTTGGCCGTAGCGGGAGCAGCAGATACGCAGTATTTT.

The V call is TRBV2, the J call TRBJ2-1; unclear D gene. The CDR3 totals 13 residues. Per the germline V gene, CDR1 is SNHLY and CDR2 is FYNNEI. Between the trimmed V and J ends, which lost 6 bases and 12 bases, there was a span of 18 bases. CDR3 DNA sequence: TGTGCCAGCAGAGCCTTCGATCTAGGCGGGCAGTTCTTC. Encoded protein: CASRAFDLGGQFF.

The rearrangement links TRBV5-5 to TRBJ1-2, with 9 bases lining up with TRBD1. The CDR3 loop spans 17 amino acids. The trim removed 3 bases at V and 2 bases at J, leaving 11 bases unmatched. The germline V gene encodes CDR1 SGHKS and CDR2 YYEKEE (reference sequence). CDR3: CASSSQPGQGANYGYTF. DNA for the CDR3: TGTGCCAGCAGCTCACAACCGGGACAGGGAGCAAACTATGGCTACACCTTC.